This T cell receptor (beta chain) was retrieved from a study of blood T cell repertoires in COVID-19. Study information: Material from acute and convalescent COVID-19 was sourced from the United States, Italy and Spain.

The CDR3 is made up of 14 amino acids. Trimming took 5 bases from V and 5 from J; bases not matched to a gene: 7. Germline V gives CDR1 SEHNR, CDR2 FQNEAQ (reference sequence). The Seattle site enrolled patients during active infection and followed them longitudinally. The repertoire was sequenced with immunoSEQ multiplex PCR; TCRdb's copy has only in-frame clones and lacks some. The sample has roughly 190,000 clones, roughly 80% seen once. Sample: peripheral blood. This receptor was identified in a woman in her seventies with COVID-19, enrolled during active disease. This chain connects TRBV7-9 to TRBJ2-5; 8 bases are a match to TRBD1. In nucleotides, the CDR3 is TGTGCCAGCAGCCGGGGGACAGGACGGGAGACCCAGTACTTC. Protein sequence: CASSRGTGRETQYF.